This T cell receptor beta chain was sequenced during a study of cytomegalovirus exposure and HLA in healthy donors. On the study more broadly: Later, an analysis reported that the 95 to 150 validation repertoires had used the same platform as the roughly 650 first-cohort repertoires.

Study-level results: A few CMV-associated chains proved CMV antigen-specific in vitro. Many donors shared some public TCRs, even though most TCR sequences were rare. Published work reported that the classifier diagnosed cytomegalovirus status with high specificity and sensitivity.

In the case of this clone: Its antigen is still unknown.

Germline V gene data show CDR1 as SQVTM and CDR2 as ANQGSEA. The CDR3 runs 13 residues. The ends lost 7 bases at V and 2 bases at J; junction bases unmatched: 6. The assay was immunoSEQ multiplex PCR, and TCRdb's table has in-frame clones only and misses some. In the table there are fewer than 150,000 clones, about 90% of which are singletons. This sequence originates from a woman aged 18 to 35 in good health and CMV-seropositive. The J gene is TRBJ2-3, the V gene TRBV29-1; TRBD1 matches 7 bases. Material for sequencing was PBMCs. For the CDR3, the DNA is TGCAGCGCAACAGACAGGGCCACAGATACGCAGTATTTT. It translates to CSATDRATDTQYF.